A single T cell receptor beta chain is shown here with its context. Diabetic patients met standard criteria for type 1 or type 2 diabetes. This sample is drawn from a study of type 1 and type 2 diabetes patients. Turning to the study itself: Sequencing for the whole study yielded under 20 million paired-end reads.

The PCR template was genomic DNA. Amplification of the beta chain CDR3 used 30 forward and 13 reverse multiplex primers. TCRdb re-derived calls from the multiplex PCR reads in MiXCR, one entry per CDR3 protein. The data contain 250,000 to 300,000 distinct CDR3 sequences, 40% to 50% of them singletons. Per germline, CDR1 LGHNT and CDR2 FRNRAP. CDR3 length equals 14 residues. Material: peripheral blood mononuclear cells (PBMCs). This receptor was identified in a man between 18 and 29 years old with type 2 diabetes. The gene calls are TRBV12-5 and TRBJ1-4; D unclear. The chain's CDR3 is CASSLGSRLEKLFF. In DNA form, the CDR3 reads TGTGCCAGCAGTTTAGGGTCCAGGCTAGAAAAACTGTTTTTT.